A single TCR beta chain is shown here with its context. Its antigen specificity is not known. Per-base quality was not reported, and no clone a single base away is much larger than it. There are 10 amino acids in the CDR3, from cysteine to phenylalanine inclusive. Left in the record is the CDR3 DNA by itself, 30 bases read in frame from the first base. CDR1 and CDR2, per the germline V gene, are SGHDN and FVKESK. The sample is drawn from a study of blood T cell repertoires in COVID-19 (dated by TCRdb to the early 2020s). About the investigation overall: Samples covering the acute and convalescent phases of COVID-19 were provided by collaborators in the United States, Italy and Spain. The material from the prospective study consisted of cDNA or gDNA derived from T cells, B-cell-depleted T cells, or PBMCs. The dataset comprised deeply sampled blood TCRbeta repertoires from subjects exposed to, actively infected with, or recovered from COVID-19. A freely available public database, intended as a resource for researchers studying the immune response to SARS-CoV-2, is where the repertoires were released. Samples came from the ongoing ImmuneRACE study (first 160 participants) plus 1,254 subjects from 6 global collaborators. Sample metadata almost always included a de-identified subject ID, COVID-19 status, age in years and sex. Where available, HLA class I and class II types were taken from metadata supplied by the sample provider and were not determined by assay-based typing. Broad study findings and their caveats: The quantity of clinical and demographic metadata differed by source and by participant and was supplied without curation.

The collaborating institutions used their own protocols to collect whole blood in K2EDTA tubes. For TCRbeta analysis, collaborators shipped samples in one of three forms: frozen whole blood, isolated PBMCs, or DNA extracted from either of those sample types. TCRbeta CDR3 regions were amplified from genomic DNA using the immunoSEQ Assay, a bias-controlled multiplex PCR. As for how the authors treated the data: Nucleated cell counts per sample were estimated from amplification of reference gene primers within the assay. Sequence reads were collapsed and filtered to measure the absolute abundance of every unique TCRbeta CDR3 rearrangement. Productive Simpson clonality was computed per sample as the square root of Simpson's diversity index over productive rearrangements. The table comes from immuneACCESS by way of TCRdb, which keeps in-frame sequences with V and J called. Part of the clones is missing from these tables; in studies checked, under half for an unresolved V gene and the rest for unknown reasons. Clone size and the V and J calls come from that table; the DNA yielded D and trimming. Within this sample are some 66,000 clones, with about 78% of them counted one time only. Of the sample, 50% falls within the top ten clones.

This receptor was obtained from a woman aged 80 or over with acute or convalescent COVID-19. Sequences were obtained from peripheral blood. The receptor chain draws on TRBV14 and TRBJ2-5; the D gene is possibly TRBD2, with 5 bases matching. The DNA is TGTCCTAGCATCGGGGAGACCCAGTACTTC. Translated, this gives CPSIGETQYF. Extended through the reference TRBV14 and TRBJ2-5 proteins, this CDR3 yields the full variable domain: EAGVTQFPSHSVIEKGQTVTLRCDPISGHDNLYWYRRVMGKEIKFLLHFVKESKQDESGMPNNRFLAERTGGTYSTLKVQPAELEDSGVYFCPSIGETQYFGPGTRLLVL.